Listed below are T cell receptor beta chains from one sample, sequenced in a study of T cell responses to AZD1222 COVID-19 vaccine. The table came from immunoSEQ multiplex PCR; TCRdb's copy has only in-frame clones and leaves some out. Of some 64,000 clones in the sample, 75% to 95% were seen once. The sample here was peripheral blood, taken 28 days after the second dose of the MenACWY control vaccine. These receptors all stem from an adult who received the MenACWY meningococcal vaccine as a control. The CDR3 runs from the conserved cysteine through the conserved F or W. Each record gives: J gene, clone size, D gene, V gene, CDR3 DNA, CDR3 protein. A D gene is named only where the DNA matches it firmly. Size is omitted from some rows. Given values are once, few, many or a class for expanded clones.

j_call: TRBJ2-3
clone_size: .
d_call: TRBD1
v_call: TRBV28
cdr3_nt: TGTGCCAGCAGTTCACAGGGGGCCCCCACAGATACGCAGTATTTT
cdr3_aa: CASSSQGAPTDTQYF

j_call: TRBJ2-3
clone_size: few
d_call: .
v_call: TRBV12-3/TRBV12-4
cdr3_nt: TGTGCCAGCAGCAGCACAGATACGCAGTATTTT
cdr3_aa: CASSSTDTQYF

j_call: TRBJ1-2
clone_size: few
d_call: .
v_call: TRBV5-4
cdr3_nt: TGTGCCAGCAGGCCCGAGCAGGGGAAGCGGGCTGGCTACACCTTC
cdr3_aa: CASRPEQGKRAGYTF

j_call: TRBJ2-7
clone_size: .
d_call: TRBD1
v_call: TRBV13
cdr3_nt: TGTGCCAGCAGCTCCCTCGGACAGGGGAGCTCCTACGAGCAGTACTTC
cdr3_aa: CASSSLGQGSSYEQYF

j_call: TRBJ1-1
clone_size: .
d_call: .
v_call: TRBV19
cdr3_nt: TGTGCCAGTAGTATAGGAGCGGCTGAAGCTTTCTTT
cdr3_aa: CASSIGAAEAFF

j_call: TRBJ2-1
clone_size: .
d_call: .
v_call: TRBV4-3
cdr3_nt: TGCGCCAGCAGCCAAGCACACCTAGGGGGAACTGGGGAGCAGTTCTTC
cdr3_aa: CASSQAHLGGTGEQFF

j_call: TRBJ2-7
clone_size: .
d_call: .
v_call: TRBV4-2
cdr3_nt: TGTGCCAGCAGCCAAGTAGGTAATTCCCCAAACGAGCAGTACTTC
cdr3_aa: CASSQVGNSPNEQYF

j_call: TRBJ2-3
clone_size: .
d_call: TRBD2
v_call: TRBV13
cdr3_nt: TGTGCCAGCAGCTTACAAGCGGGAGAGACCACAGATACGCAGTATTTT
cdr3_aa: CASSLQAGETTDTQYF

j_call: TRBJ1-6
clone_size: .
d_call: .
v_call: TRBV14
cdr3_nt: TGTGCCAGCAGCCAAGGTTTTAATTCACCCCTCCACTTT
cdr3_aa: CASSQGFNSPLHF

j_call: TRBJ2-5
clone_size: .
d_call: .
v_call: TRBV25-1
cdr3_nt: TGTGCCAGCAGTGCTTTGGAGACCCAGTACTTC
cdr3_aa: CASSALETQYF

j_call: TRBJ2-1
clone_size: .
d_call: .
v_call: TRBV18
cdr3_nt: TGTGCCAGCTCACCACCAGGAGGCGGGGGCGCTTTATCCTACAATGAGCAGTTCTTC
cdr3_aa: CASSPPGGGGALSYNEQFF

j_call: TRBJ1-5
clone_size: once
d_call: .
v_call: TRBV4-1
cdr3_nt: TGCGCCAGCAGCCAAGGTCCGACAGGAGCGAATCAGCCCCAGCATTTT
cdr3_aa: CASSQGPTGANQPQHF

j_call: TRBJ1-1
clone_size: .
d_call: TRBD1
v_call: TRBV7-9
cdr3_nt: TGTGCCAGCAGCTTAGTAAGTGGGACAGGGAACACTGAAGCTTTCTTT
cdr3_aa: CASSLVSGTGNTEAFF

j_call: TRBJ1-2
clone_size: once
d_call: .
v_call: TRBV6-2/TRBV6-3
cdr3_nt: TGTGCCAGCAGTTACCCCTTCGGGGGCTACACCTTC
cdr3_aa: CASSYPFGGYTF

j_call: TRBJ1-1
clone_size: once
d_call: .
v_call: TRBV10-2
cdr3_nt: TGCGCCAGCAGTGAGTCGAGGCAGGGAACTGAAGCTTTCTTT
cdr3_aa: CASSESRQGTEAFF

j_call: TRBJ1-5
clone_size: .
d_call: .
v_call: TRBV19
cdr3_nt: TGTGCCAGTAGCATCAGCGGGAGTGTTCCTCAGCCCCAGCATTTT
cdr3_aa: CASSISGSVPQPQHF

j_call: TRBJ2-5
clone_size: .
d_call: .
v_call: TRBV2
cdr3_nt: TGTGCCAACTTGTTCCTCGACAGGTCAGAGACCCAGTACTTC
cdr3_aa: CANLFLDRSETQYF

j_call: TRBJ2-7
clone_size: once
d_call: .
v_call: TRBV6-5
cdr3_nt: TGTGCCAGCAATCCCCGAACAGGGATCCACGAGCAGTACTTC
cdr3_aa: CASNPRTGIHEQYF

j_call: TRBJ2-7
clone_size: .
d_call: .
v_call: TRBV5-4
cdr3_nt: TGTGCCAGCAGCTACACGGGATTCGAGCAGTACTTC
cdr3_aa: CASSYTGFEQYF

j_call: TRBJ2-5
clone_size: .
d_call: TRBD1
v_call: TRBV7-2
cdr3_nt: TGTGCCAGCAGCGAGAACCGGGACAGCCAAGAGACCCAGTACTTC
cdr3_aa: CASSENRDSQETQYF

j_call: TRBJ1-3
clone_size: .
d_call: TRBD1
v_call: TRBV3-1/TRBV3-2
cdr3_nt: TGTGCCAGCAGCCGCTCGACAGGGGACGGAAACACCATATATTTT
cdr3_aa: CASSRSTGDGNTIYF

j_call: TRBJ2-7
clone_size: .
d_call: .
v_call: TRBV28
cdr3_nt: TGTGCCAGCAGTCAGGGTTTAGGTAACGAGCAGTACTTC
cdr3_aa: CASSQGLGNEQYF

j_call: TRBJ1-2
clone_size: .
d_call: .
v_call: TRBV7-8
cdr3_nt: TGTGCCAGCAGCCGCCGGGGCACTAACTATGGCTACACCTTC
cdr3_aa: CASSRRGTNYGYTF

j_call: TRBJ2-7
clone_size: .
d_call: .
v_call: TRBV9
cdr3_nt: TGTGCCAGCAGCTCTCCGGGCCCGACCACGGTGGGGGAGCAGTACTTC
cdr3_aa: CASSSPGPTTVGEQYF

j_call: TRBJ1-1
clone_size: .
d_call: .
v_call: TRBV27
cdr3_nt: TGTGCCAGCAGTCCACCTTACTCGGAGAGGAACACTGAAGCTTTCTTT
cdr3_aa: CASSPPYSERNTEAFF

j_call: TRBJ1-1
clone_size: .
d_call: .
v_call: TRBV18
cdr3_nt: TGTGCCAGCTCAGATCAGCACGGTGAAGCTTTCTTT
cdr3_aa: CASSDQHGEAFF

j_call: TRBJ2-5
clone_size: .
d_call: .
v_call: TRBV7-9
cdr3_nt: TGTGCCAGCAGCTTGGGCGGGGAAGAGACCCAGTACTTC
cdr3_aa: CASSLGGEETQYF

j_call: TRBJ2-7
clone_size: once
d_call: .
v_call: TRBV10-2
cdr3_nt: TGCGCCAGCGGTAGTCAGGCCGCGTACGAGCAGTACTTC
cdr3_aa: CASGSQAAYEQYF

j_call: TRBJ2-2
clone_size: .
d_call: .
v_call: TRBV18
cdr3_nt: TGTGCCAGCCGGGACCAGGAGGCCGGGGAGCTGTTTTTT
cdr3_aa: CASRDQEAGELFF

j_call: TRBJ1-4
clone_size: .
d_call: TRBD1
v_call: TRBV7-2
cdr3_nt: TGTGCCAGCAGCTTAGGGCTGGACAGGAATGAAAAACTGTTTTTT
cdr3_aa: CASSLGLDRNEKLFF

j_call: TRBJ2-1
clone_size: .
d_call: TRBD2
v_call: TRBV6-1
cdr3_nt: TGTGCCAGCAGTGAAGAGGGCGGGAGGGCCAATGAGCAGTTCTTC
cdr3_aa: CASSEEGGRANEQFF

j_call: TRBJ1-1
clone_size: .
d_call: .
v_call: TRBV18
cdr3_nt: TGTGCCAGCTCACCACCGGCCGGGGCGATCACTGAAGCTTTCTTT
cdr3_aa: CASSPPAGAITEAFF

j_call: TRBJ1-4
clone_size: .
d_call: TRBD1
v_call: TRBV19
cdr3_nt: TGTGCCAGTTCGGGTGCCCGGGACAGGGTTGCAACTAATGAAAAACTGTTTTTT
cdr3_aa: CASSGARDRVATNEKLFF

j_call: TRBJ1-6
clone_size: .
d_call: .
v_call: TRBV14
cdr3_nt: TGTGCCAGCAGCCAAGGCCGAAAATCACCCCTCCACTTT
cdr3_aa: CASSQGRKSPLHF

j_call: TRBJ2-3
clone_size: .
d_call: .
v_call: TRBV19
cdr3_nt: TGTGCCAGTACCGAGTCGGACAGAAGCACAGATACGCAGTATTTT
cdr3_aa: CASTESDRSTDTQYF